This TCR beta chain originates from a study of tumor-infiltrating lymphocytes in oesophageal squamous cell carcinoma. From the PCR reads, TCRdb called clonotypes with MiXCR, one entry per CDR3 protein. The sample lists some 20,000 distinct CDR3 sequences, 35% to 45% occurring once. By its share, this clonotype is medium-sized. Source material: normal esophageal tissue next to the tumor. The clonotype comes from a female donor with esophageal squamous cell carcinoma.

CDR3 loop: CASSLGVAGGYEQYF. CDR3 DNA sequence: TGTGCCAGCAGCCTTGGGGTAGCGGGGGGTTACGAGCAGTACTTC. The chain carries TRBV7-2 and TRBJ2-7; 10 nucleotides match TRBD2. V lost 5 bases to trimming and J lost 4 bases; unmatched junction nucleotides: 8. This CDR3 contains 15 residues. In germline, CDR1 is SGHTA, CDR2 FQGNSA. The whole variable domain, filled in from reference TRBV7-2 and TRBJ2-7, reads GAGVSQSPSNKVTEKGKDVELRCDPISGHTALYWYRQSLGQGLEFLIYFQGNSAPDKSGLPSDRFSAERTGGSVSTLTIQRTQQEDSAVYLCASSLGVAGGYEQYFGPGTRLTVT.